A single sample gave rise to the 5 T cell receptor beta chains below, sequenced in a study of early T cells in non-severe SARS-CoV-2 infection. TCRdb re-derived calls from the 5' RACE reads in MiXCR, one entry per CDR3 protein. The sample consists of 26,000 or so distinct CDR3 sequences, 4% to 4.5% of them appearing once. The source material was whole blood. Receptors were obtained from an adult who was a healthcare worker with PCR-confirmed SARS-CoV-2 infection or an uninfected control (not recorded which).

This clonotype was seen ten or more times. At one boundary the junction diverges from the germline segment, which might be a read error. The CDR3 coding sequence is TGCGCCGCGGGGAAGCCGGACGGGGGAAGGCACACTGAAGTTTTCTTT. Protein product: CAAGKPDGGRHTEVFF. The chain uses TRBV4-1 and TRBJ1-1; D is perhaps TRBD1 (5 bases). The CDR3 length is 16 residues. Germline V lookup: CDR1 MGHRA, CDR2 YSYEKL.

This clonotype was picked up many times. The chain carries TRBV3-1 and TRBJ2-3, with D maybe TRBD2 (6 bases). This CDR3 is built from 16 residues. Germline values: CDR1 LGHDT, CDR2 YNNKEL (reference sequence). V lost 4 bases and J 5 bases, leaving 19 bases between the germline ends. In DNA, the CDR3 is TGTGCCAGCAGCCGCCCAGAGGAGGGCCCCGGAGATACGCAGTATTTT. Translating it yields CASSRPEEGPGDTQYF.

V usage is TRBV7-3 and J usage is TRBJ2-3, with unresolved D. The CDR3 extends over 12 amino acids. V was cut by 2 bases and J by 5 bases, with 5 bases left in between. Per germline, CDR1 SGHTA and CDR2 FQGTGA. CDR3 in DNA: TGTGCCAGCAGCTTATTTGGAGATACGCAGTATTTT. Protein: CASSLFGDTQYF. Looking up the rest from reference TRBV7-3 and TRBJ2-3 gives the full variable domain: GAGVSQTPSNKVTEKGKYVELRCDPISGHTALYWYRQSLGQGPEFLIYFQGTGAADDSGLPNDRFFAVRPEGSVSTLKIQRTERGDSAVYLCASSLFGDTQYFGPGTRLTVL.

The table lists this clonotype with a few counts. V and J are TRBV12-3 or TRBV12-4 and TRBJ1-4; 8 nucleotides match TRBD1. This CDR3 is 14 amino acids long. The ends lost 8 bases at V and 5 bases at J; junction bases unmatched: 7. The chain's CDR3 is CASGRTGTNEKLFF. DNA for the CDR3: TGTGCCAGCGGCCGGACAGGGACGAATGAAAAACTGTTTTTT.

This clonotype appeared many times. This chain joins TRBV20-1 and TRBJ2-7, with 8 bases aligning to TRBD2. This CDR3 comprises 14 residues. Germline V gives CDR1 DFQATT, CDR2 SNEGSKA (reference sequence). V was pared by 6 bases and J by 3 bases, with 10 bases of the junction left unmatched. The CDR3, as DNA: TGCAGTGCCGAGGGGACGGGGACTAGCTACGAGCAGTACTTC. Its translation is CSAEGTGTSYEQYF.